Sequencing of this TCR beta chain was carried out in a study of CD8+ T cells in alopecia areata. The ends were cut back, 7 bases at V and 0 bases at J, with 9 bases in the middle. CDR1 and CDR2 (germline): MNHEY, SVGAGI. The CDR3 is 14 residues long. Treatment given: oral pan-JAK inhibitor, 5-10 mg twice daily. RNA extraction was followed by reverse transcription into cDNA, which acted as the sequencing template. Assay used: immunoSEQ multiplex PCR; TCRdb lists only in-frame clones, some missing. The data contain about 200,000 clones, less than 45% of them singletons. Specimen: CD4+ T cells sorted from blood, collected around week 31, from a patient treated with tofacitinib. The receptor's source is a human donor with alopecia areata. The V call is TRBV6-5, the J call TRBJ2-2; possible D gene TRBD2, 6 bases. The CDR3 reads CASMAGSNTGELFF. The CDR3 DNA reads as TGTGCCAGCATGGCGGGGTCGAACACCGGGGAGCTGTTTTTT.